This T cell receptor (beta chain) is from a study of graft-versus-host responses after intestinal transplantation. As for the study in general: Each patient got anti-thymocyte globulin induction, then tacrolimus and steroids for approximately three years.

Sequenced by immunoSEQ multiplex PCR; TCRdb stores in-frame clones only, minus some. The sample includes about 80,000 clones, 92% of them seen just once. Only one count was recorded for this clone. With V trimmed by 2 bases and J by 2 bases, 2 bases remained unmatched. This CDR3 contains 14 residues. Germline-derived CDR1 and CDR2 are SQVTM and ANQGSEA. This rearrangement joins TRBV29-1 to TRBJ2-2; 7 nucleotides line up with TRBD2. The sequenced sample was PBMCs, obtained 98 days after intestinal transplantation. The clonotype was recovered from a human patient who received an intestinal transplant, so some T cells may come from the graft donor. The CDR3 loop reads CSVESGGNTGELFF. CDR3 sequence (DNA): TGCAGCGTTGAATCGGGGGGAAACACCGGGGAGCTGTTTTTT.